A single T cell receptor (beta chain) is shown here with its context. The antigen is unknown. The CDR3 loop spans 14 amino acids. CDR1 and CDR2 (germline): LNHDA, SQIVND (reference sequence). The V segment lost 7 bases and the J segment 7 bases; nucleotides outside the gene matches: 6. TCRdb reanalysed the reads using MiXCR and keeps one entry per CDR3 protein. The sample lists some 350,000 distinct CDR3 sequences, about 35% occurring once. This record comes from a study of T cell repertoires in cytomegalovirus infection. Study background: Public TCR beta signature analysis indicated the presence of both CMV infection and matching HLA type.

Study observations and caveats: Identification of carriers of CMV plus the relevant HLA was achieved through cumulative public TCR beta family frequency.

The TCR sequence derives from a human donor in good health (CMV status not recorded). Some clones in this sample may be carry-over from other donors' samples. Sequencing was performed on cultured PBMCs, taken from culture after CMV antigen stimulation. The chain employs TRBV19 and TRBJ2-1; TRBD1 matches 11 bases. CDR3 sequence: CASTGTGGRNEQFF. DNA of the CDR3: TGTGCCAGTACTGGGACAGGGGGGAGAAATGAGCAGTTCTTC.